The 11 T cell receptor beta chains in this list originate from one sample, sequenced in a study of response to subunit inactivated influenza vaccine. MiXCR, applied by TCRdb to the RT-PCR reads, yields one record per CDR3 protein. The data contain hundreds of thousands of distinct CDR3 sequences, 25% of them singletons. Material: CD4+ T cells sorted from PBMCs, obtained approximately 5 days after vaccination. The receptors derive from a man aged 45-65 years who received an inactivated influenza vaccine.

This clonotype has just a few counts. The V gene is TRBV5-6, the J gene TRBJ2-1; TRBD2 matches at 8 bases. The CDR3 consists of 12 residues. CDR1 is SGHDT, CDR2 YYEEEE, per germline. The junction had 9 bases not matched to a gene; V was cut back by 4 bases and J by 15 bases. CDR3 sequence: CASSPLAAHWFF. CDR3 nucleotide sequence: TGTGCCAGCAGCCCACTAGCGGCCCACTGGTTCTTC.

This clonotype was picked up a small number of times. The chain couples TRBV6-5 to TRBJ2-5, with TRBD1 as a possible D gene (6 bases). The ends were cut back, 4 bases at V and 4 bases at J, with 13 bases in the middle. This CDR3 contains 14 residues. From germline, CDR1 is MNHEY and CDR2 SVGAGI. CDR3 DNA sequence: TGTGCCAGCAGTTTTTTAGGGGGTGCAGAGACCCAGTACTTC. This translates into CASSFLGGAETQYF.

Only a few counts were recorded for this clonotype. The V gene is TRBV7-9, the J gene TRBJ2-5; 9 bases map to TRBD2. Germline V CDR1 and CDR2: SEHNR, FQNEAQ (reference sequence). The CDR3 spans 15 residues. V gave up 0 bases and J gave up 4 bases; unmatched junction bases: 3. As DNA, the CDR3 is TGTGCCAGCAGCTTAGCAGGGACTAGCACAGAGACCCAGTACTTC. It specifies CASSLAGTSTETQYF.

This clonotype was seen a handful of times. This chain joins TRBV5-1 and TRBJ2-3; D unresolved. The V gene's germline CDR1 is SGHRS and CDR2 YFSETQ. This CDR3 contains 16 residues. Trimming took off 0 bases at V and 1 base at J, with 12 bases between the two ends. CDR3 DNA: TGCGCCAGCAGCTTGGTTGTGGATAGGGGCACAGATACGCAGTATTTT. Encoded protein: CASSLVVDRGTDTQYF. Complete variable domain (other parts from reference TRBV5-1 and TRBJ2-3): KAGVTQTPRYLIKTRGQQVTLSCSPISGHRSVSWYQQTPGQGLQFLFEYFSETQRNKGNFPGRFSGRQFSNSRSEMNVSTLELGDSALYLCASSLVVDRGTDTQYFGPGTRLTVL.

The chain recombines TRBV9 with TRBJ1-1, with 8 bases that match TRBD1. The CDR3 is 14 amino acids. With 5 bases clipped from V and 1 base from J, the junction kept 4 bases outside the gene matches. From germline, CDR1 is SGDLS and CDR2 YYNGEE. CDR3 amino acids: CASSTGGENTEAFF. Here the CDR3 DNA reads TGTGCCAGCAGTACAGGGGGAGAGAACACTGAAGCTTTCTTT.

V and J are TRBV28 and TRBJ2-7; 7 bases agree with TRBD1. V shed 7 bases, J shed 6 bases, and the junction held 3 bases outside the gene matches. This CDR3 comprises 11 residues. The V gene's germline CDR1 is MDHEN and CDR2 SYDVKM. The CDR3 DNA reads TGTGCCAGCAAAGACAGGGCCGAGCAGTACTTC. Translated, it gives CASKDRAEQYF.

There are a few counts of this clonotype. V usage is TRBV5-1 and J usage is TRBJ2-7; perhaps D is TRBD1 or TRBD2 (5 bases each). The V and J ends lost 4 bases and 0 bases respectively, with 20 bases between them. Germline CDR1 is SGHRS and CDR2 is YFSETQ. This CDR3 comprises 17 residues. The DNA for the CDR3 is TGCGCCAGCAGCCCCCTCGATTTGGGGACCAGCTCCTACGAGCAGTACTTC. This codes for CASSPLDLGTSSYEQYF.

This chain links TRBV19 with TRBJ2-1; 9 bases align to TRBD1. CDR3 length: 15 residues. With 6 bases clipped from V and 1 base from J, the junction kept 4 bases outside the gene matches. Germline CDR1 and CDR2: LNHDA and SQIVND (reference sequence). The CDR3 DNA reads as TGTGCCAGTAGCGGACAGGGGAGATCCTACAATGAGCAGTTCTTC. Protein sequence: CASSGQGRSYNEQFF.

This clonotype was counted between two and nine times. The chain employs TRBV7-2 and TRBJ2-1; 9 nucleotides align to TRBD2. With 0 bases clipped from V and 8 bases from J, the junction kept 2 bases outside the gene matches. The CDR3 sequence is 14 residues long. The germline gives CDR1 SGHTA, CDR2 FQGNSA. The CDR3 region is CASSLAGTSYEQFF. DNA of the CDR3: TGTGCCAGCAGCTTAGCCGGGACTAGCTATGAGCAGTTCTTC.

This clonotype has a handful of counts. The V gene is TRBV5-6, the J gene TRBJ1-2; D is possibly TRBD1 (6 bases). Trimming removed 6 bases at V and 4 bases at J, with 16 bases between. This CDR3 is 14 amino acids long. From germline, CDR1 is SGHDT and CDR2 YYEEEE. The CDR3 bases are TGTGCCAGCACGAGGGGGTTTAGCATCTATGGCTACACCTTC. This encodes CASTRGFSIYGYTF.

As for this clonotype: One base away lies a much larger clone, so this may be a sequencing read error. The chain is built from TRBV7-8 and TRBJ2-7; the D gene is possibly TRBD1 (5 bases). Germline CDR1 SGHVS, CDR2 FQNEAQ. The CDR3 spans 15 residues. The CDR3 loop is CASSFRAGPSYDQYF. The CDR3 nucleotides read TGTGCCAGCAGCTTTAGAGCAGGGCCCTCCTACGACCAGTACTTC.